The 2 T cell receptor beta chains in this list originate from one sample, sequenced in a study of T cells after yellow fever vaccination. TCRdb re-called the 5' RACE reads with MiXCR, one entry per CDR3 protein. The sample contains 95,000 to 100,000 distinct CDR3 sequences, approximately 5.5% of which appear only once. Sequenced here: CD8+ T cells sorted from PBMCs, sampled 10 days after the yellow fever booster vaccination. The receptors here all came from a man aged 18-30 years who received the YFV17D yellow fever vaccine.

A note on this clonotype: The conserved phenylalanine or tryptophan is not found at the CDR3 terminus, so this likely reflects a read error. No DNA is shown, since the ends of the CDR3 on it are uncertain; the CDR3 is the one TCRdb lists. V and J are TRBV12-3 or TRBV12-4 and TRBJ2-7; TRBD1, the table's D call, lacks a check against the DNA. Inclusive of both ends, the CDR3 amounts to 12 amino acids. CDR3 protein: CASSFWTPYEQY.

The chain recombines TRBV7-6 with TRBJ2-3; D perhaps matches TRBD2 (6 bases). The ends were cut back, 7 bases at V and 2 bases at J, with 16 bases in the middle. CDR1 SGHVS and CDR2 FNYEAQ come from the germline V gene. The CDR3 consists of 15 residues. Here the CDR3 reads CASTKSAGPTDTQYF. Here the CDR3 DNA reads TGTGCCAGCACCAAATCTGCGGGGCCCACAGATACGCAGTATTTT.